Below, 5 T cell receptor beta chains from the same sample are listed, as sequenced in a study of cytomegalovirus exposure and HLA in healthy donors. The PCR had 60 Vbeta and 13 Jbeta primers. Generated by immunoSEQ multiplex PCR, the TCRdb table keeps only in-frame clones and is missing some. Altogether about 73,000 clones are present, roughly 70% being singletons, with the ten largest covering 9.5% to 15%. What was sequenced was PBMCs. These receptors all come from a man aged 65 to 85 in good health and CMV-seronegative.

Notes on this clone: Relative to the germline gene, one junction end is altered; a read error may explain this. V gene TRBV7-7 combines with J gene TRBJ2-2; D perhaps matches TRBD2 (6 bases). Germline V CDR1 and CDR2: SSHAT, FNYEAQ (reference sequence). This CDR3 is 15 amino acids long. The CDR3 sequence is CASSLVQGGTGELFF. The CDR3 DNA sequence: TGTGCTAGCAGCTTAGTTCAGGGAGGAACCGGGGAGCTGTTTTTT. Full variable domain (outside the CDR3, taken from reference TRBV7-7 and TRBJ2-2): GAGVSQSPRYKVTKRGQDVTLRCDPISSHATLYWYQQALGQGPEFLTYFNYEAQPDKSGLPSDRFSAERPEGSISTLTIQRTEQRDSAMYRCASSLVQGGTGELFFGEGSRLTVL.

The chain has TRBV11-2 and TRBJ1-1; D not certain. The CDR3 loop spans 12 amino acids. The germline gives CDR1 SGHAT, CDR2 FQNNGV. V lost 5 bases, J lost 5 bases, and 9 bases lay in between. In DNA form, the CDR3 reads TGTGCCAGCAGCCTCTGGAGGACTGAAGCTTTCTTT. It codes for CASSLWRTEAFF.

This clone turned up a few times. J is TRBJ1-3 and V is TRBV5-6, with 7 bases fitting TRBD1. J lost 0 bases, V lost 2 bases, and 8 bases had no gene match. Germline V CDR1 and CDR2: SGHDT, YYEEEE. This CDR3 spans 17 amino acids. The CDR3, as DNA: TGTGCCAGCAGCTTAAAGACAGGGCCAAGCTCTGGAAACACCATATATTTT. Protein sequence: CASSLKTGPSSGNTIYF.

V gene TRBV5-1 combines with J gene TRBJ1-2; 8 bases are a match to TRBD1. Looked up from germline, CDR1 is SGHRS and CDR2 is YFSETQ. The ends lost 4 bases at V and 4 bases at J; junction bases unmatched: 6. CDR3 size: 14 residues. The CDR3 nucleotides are TGCGCCAGCAGCAGCGGACAGGGCCCCTATGGCTACACCTTC. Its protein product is CASSSGQGPYGYTF.

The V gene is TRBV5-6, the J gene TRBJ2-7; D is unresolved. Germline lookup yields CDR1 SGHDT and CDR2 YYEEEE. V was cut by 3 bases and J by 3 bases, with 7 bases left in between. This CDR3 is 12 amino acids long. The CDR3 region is CASSSRHYEQYF. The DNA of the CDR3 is TGTGCCAGCAGCTCACGACACTACGAGCAGTACTTC.